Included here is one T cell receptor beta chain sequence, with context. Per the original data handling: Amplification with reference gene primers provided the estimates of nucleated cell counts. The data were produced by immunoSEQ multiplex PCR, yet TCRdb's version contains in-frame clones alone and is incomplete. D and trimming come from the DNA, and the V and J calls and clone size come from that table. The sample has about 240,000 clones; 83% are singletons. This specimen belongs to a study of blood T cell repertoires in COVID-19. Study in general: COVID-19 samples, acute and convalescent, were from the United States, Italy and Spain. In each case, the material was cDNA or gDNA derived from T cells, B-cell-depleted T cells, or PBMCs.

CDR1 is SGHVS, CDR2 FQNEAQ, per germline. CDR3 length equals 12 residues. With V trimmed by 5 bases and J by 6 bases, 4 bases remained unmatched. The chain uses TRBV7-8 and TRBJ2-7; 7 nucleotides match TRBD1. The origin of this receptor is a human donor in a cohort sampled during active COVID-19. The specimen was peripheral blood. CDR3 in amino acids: CASSQTGVEQYF. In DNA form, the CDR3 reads TGTGCCAGCAGCCAAACAGGGGTCGAGCAGTACTTC.